This T cell receptor beta chain was profiled in a study of control samples from healthy donors and cancer patients. The CDR3 loop spans 16 amino acids. CDR1 and CDR2 from the germline V gene are MNHEY and SMNVEV (reference sequence). The V and J ends lost 10 bases and 3 bases respectively, with 21 bases between them. Libraries were prepared by immunoSEQ multiplex PCR; TCRdb keeps only in-frame clonotypes and omits some of them. The table records tens of thousands of clones, over 75% of them present only once. Material for sequencing was blood. This chain links TRBV27 with TRBJ1-4; possibly TRBD1 for D (5 bases). The sequence was collected from a man in his fifties in good health. The CDR3 loop is CATKPLPGGANEKLFF. The DNA of the CDR3 is TGTGCCACTAAGCCGCTGCCCGGGGGGGCTAATGAAAAACTGTTTTTT.